This T cell receptor (beta chain) was profiled in a study of blood T cell repertoires in COVID-19. About the study: Specimens from acute and convalescent COVID-19 originated in the United States, Italy and Spain. T cells, B-cell-depleted T cells, or PBMCs supplied cDNA or gDNA.

As processed by the authors: Reference gene primers were amplified, and this amplification served to estimate nucleated cell counts. Libraries were prepared by immunoSEQ multiplex PCR; TCRdb keeps only in-frame clonotypes and omits some of them. V and J calls plus clone size are reproduced from that table; the DNA served to infer D and trimming. The repertoire holds about 100,000 clones, with about 93% as singletons. This clone was observed a few times. Trimming shortened V by 4 bases and J by 0 bases, and 4 bases separated the two germline ends. CDR1 and CDR2 from the germline V gene are MNHEY and SVGEGT. CDR3 length: 13 residues.

The sequenced sample was peripheral blood. The chain carries TRBV6-2 or TRBV6-3 and TRBJ1-5; D ambiguous. The sequence came from a woman aged 30 to 39 with acute or convalescent COVID-19. CDR3 region: CASSFYSNQPQHF. Here the CDR3 DNA reads TGTGCCAGCAGTTTTTATAGCAATCAGCCCCAGCATTTT.